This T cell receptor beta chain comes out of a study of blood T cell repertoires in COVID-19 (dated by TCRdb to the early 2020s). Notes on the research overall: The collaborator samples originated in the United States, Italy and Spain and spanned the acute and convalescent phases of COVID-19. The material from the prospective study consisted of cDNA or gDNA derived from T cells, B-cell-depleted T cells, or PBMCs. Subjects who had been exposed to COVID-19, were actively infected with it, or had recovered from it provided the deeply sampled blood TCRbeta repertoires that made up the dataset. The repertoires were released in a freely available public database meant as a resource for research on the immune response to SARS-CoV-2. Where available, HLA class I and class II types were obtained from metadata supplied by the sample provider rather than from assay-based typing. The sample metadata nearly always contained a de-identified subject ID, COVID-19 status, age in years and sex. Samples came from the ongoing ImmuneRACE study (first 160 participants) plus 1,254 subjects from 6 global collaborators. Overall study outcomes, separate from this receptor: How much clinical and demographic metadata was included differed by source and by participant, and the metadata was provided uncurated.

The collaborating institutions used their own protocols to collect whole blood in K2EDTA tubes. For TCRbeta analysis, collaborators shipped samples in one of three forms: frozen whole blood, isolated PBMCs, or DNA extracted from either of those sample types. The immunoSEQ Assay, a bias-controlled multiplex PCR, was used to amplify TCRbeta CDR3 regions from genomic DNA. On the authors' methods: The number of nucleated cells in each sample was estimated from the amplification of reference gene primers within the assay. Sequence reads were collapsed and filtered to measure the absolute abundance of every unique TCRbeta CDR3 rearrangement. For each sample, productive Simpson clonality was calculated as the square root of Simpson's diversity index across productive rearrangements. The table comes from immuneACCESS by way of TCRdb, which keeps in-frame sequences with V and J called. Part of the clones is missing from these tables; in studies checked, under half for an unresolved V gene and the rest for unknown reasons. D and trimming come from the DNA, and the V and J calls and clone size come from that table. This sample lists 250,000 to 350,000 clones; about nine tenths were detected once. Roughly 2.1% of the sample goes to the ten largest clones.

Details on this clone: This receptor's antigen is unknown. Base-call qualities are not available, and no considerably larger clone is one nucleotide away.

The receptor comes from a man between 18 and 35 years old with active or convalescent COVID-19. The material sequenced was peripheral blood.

CDR3 protein: CASSQDNFRVANTEAFF. The DNA reads TGCGCCAGCAGCCAGGATAATTTCAGGGTGGCGAACACTGAAGCTTTCTTT. The chain is encoded by TRBV4-1 joined to TRBJ1-1, and TRBD1 may be the D gene, going by 5 matching bases. For CDR1 and CDR2, the germline V gene lists MGHRA and YSYEKL. The germline ends are 18 bases apart after V is trimmed by 3 bases and J by 1 base. Counted from cysteine to phenylalanine, this CDR3 has 17 amino acids. Only the CDR3 part of the read is kept: 51 bases, read in frame from the first base.